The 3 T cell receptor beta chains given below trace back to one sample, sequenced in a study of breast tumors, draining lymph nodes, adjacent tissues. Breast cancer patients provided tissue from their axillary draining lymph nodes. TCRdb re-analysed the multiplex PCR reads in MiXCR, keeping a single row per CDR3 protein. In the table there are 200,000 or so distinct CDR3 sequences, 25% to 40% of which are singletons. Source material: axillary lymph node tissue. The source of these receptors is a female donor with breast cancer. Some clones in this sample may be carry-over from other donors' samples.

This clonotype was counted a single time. The CDR3 reads CASSQSGNTEAFF. The CDR3 region has the DNA TGTGCCAGCAGCCAGTCCGGGAACACTGAAGCTTTCTTT. This chain uses TRBV14 with TRBJ1-1; D unresolved. The CDR3 extends over 13 amino acids. CDR1 and CDR2 (germline): SGHDN, FVKESK. Trimming stripped 3 bases from V and 1 base from J, with 6 bases between.

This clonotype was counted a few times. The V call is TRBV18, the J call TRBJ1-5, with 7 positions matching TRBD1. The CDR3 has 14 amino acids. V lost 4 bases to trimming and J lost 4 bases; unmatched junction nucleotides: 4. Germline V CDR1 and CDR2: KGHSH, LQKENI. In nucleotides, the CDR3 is TGTGCCAGCTCACAGACAGGGCCTAATCAGCCCCAGCATTTT. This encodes CASSQTGPNQPQHF.

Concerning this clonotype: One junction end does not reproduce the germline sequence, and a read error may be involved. The CDR3 here is CASSGLAGVNVLTF. CDR3 in DNA: TGCGCCAGCTCGGGGCTAGCGGGGGTCAACGTCCTGACTTTC. The chain joins TRBV5-1 to TRBJ2-6; 10 bases match TRBD2. Looked up from germline, CDR1 is SGHRS and CDR2 is YFSETQ. CDR3 length: 14 residues.